These T cell receptor beta chains were read from a single sample in a study of spatial heterogeneity in lung cancer. TCRdb passed the 5' RACE reads through MiXCR, listing each CDR3 protein once. Counted here are approximately 1,200 distinct CDR3 sequences, roughly a quarter occurring once; the ten biggest clones make up about 30%. The sequencing here drew on PBMCs, taken at follow-up. These receptor sequences come from a male donor with early-stage non-small cell lung cancer. The CDR3 runs from the conserved cysteine through the conserved F or W. The D gene is left open where the match is weak. Some rows have no size entry. The others give once, few or many, or a class for an expanded clone.

v_gene: TRBV6-6; abundance: .; j_gene: TRBJ2-7; d_gene: TRBD1; CDR3aa: CASSRWGQGSYEQYF; CDR3nt: TGTGCCAGCAGCCGCTGGGGACAGGGATCCTACGAGCAGTACTTC
v_gene: TRBV23-1; abundance: few; j_gene: TRBJ2-1; d_gene: .; CDR3aa: CASSQDPQPQLTRDEQFF; CDR3nt: TGCGCCAGCAGTCAAGATCCACAACCGCAACTCACTAGGGATGAGCAGTTCTTC
v_gene: TRBV4-2; abundance: many; j_gene: TRBJ2-1; d_gene: .; CDR3aa: CASSQELSSYNEQFF; CDR3nt: TGTGCCAGCAGCCAAGAACTAAGCTCCTACAATGAGCAGTTCTTC
v_gene: TRBV7-5; abundance: many; j_gene: TRBJ2-2; d_gene: .; CDR3aa: CISVPEAPGTPPSTGELFF; CDR3nt: .
v_gene: TRBV7-2; abundance: large; j_gene: TRBJ2-1; d_gene: .; CDR3aa: CASSLSAQGQFF; CDR3nt: TGTGCCAGCAGCTTGTCGGCCCAGGGCCAGTTCTTC
v_gene: TRBV3-1; abundance: .; j_gene: TRBJ2-1; d_gene: .; CDR3aa: CASSQEDLSRKEQFF; CDR3nt: TGTGCCAGCAGCCAAGAGGACCTAAGCAGAAAGGAGCAGTTCTTC
v_gene: TRBV5-5; abundance: .; j_gene: TRBJ2-7; d_gene: .; CDR3aa: CASSPRGAILPYEQYF; CDR3nt: TGTGCCAGCAGTCCCAGGGGGGCGATTCTACCCTACGAGCAGTACTTC
v_gene: TRBV28; abundance: .; j_gene: TRBJ2-5; d_gene: .; CDR3aa: CASSFWARQETQYF; CDR3nt: TGTGCCAGCAGTTTTTGGGCCAGGCAAGAGACCCAGTACTTC
v_gene: TRBV28; abundance: medium-sized; j_gene: TRBJ2-1; d_gene: TRBD2; CDR3aa: CASSDGLAGVYNEQFF; CDR3nt: TGTGCCAGCAGTGACGGACTAGCGGGAGTCTACAATGAGCAGTTCTTC
v_gene: TRBV29-1; abundance: large; j_gene: TRBJ2-7; d_gene: .; CDR3aa: CSVLPSTGNEQYF; CDR3nt: TGCAGCGTGCTGCCGTCGACAGGCAACGAGCAGTACTTC
v_gene: TRBV6-5; abundance: large; j_gene: TRBJ2-1; d_gene: .; CDR3aa: CASSWGRDNEQFF; CDR3nt: TGTGCCAGCAGTTGGGGGAGAGACAATGAGCAGTTCTTC
v_gene: TRBV6-5; abundance: .; j_gene: TRBJ2-7; d_gene: TRBD1; CDR3aa: CASSYRGHYEQYF; CDR3nt: TGTGCCAGCAGTTACAGGGGGCACTACGAGCAGTACTTC
v_gene: TRBV11-2; abundance: .; j_gene: TRBJ2-1; d_gene: .; CDR3aa: CASSLVSGGTVIYNEQFF; CDR3nt: TGTGCCAGCAGCTTAGTGTCCGGCGGGACAGTAATCTACAATGAGCAGTTCTTC
v_gene: TRBV4-3; abundance: many; j_gene: TRBJ1-4; d_gene: .; CDR3aa: CASSQDYPVFATNEKLFF; CDR3nt: TGCGCCAGCAGCCAAGATTATCCGGTTTTTGCAACTAATGAAAAACTGTTTTTT
v_gene: TRBV5-1; abundance: .; j_gene: TRBJ1-1; d_gene: TRBD1; CDR3aa: CASSSRGQGASEAFF; CDR3nt: TGCGCCAGCAGCTCCCGGGGACAGGGGGCTTCTGAAGCTTTCTTT
v_gene: TRBV4-1; abundance: .; j_gene: TRBJ2-6; d_gene: .; CDR3aa: CASSQDEGTFLSGANVLTF; CDR3nt: TGCGCCAGCAGCCAAGATGAAGGGACATTCCTCTCTGGGGCCAACGTCCTGACTTTC
v_gene: TRBV7-9; abundance: .; j_gene: TRBJ2-7; d_gene: .; CDR3aa: CASSFFGGPSSYEQYF; CDR3nt: TGTGCCAGCAGCTTCTTCGGGGGCCCTAGCTCCTACGAGCAGTACTTC
v_gene: TRBV9; abundance: large; j_gene: TRBJ2-1; d_gene: .; CDR3aa: CASSVEGRINEQFF; CDR3nt: TGTGCCAGCAGCGTAGAAGGTCGAATCAATGAGCAGTTCTTC
v_gene: TRBV19; abundance: .; j_gene: TRBJ1-2; d_gene: .; CDR3aa: CASSTIRVDMTGVYGYTF; CDR3nt: TGTGCCAGTAGCACAATCCGGGTTGACATGACTGGCGTATATGGCTACACCTTC
v_gene: TRBV18; abundance: medium-sized; j_gene: TRBJ2-7; d_gene: .; CDR3aa: CASSPGDGGIYEQYF; CDR3nt: TGTGCCAGCTCACCAGGGGACGGGGGTATCTACGAGCAGTACTTC
v_gene: TRBV7-8; abundance: large; j_gene: TRBJ2-1; d_gene: .; CDR3aa: CASSTPRSAPSYNEQFF; CDR3nt: TGTGCCAGCAGCACACCTCGGTCGGCGCCGTCCTACAATGAGCAGTTCTTC
v_gene: TRBV4-1; abundance: large; j_gene: TRBJ2-5; d_gene: .; CDR3aa: CASSQDLGVLETQYF; CDR3nt: TGCGCCAGCAGCCAAGACCTTGGAGTGTTGGAGACCCAGTACTTC
v_gene: TRBV5-1; abundance: .; j_gene: TRBJ1-1; d_gene: TRBD1; CDR3aa: CASSLGQGFAEAFF; CDR3nt: TGCGCCAGCAGCTTGGGACAGGGGTTCGCTGAAGCTTTCTTT
v_gene: TRBV14; abundance: large; j_gene: TRBJ2-7; d_gene: TRBD2; CDR3aa: CASSQETSGYYEQYF; CDR3nt: TGTGCCAGCAGCCAAGAGACTAGCGGGTACTACGAGCAGTACTTC
v_gene: TRBV6-2/TRBV6-3; abundance: .; j_gene: TRBJ2-1; d_gene: TRBD1; CDR3aa: CASSRQGSYNEQFF; CDR3nt: TGTGCCAGCAGTCGACAGGGGAGTTACAATGAGCAGTTCTTC
v_gene: TRBV12-3/TRBV12-4; abundance: once; j_gene: TRBJ2-1; d_gene: .; CDR3aa: CASSRQTRHNEQFF; CDR3nt: TGTGCCAGCAGCCGCCAGACTAGGCACAATGAGCAGTTCTTC
v_gene: TRBV2; abundance: hyperexpanded; j_gene: TRBJ1-5; d_gene: .; CDR3aa: CASSDREERDQPQHF; CDR3nt: TGTGCCAGCAGTGACAGGGAGGAAAGGGATCAGCCCCAGCATTTT
v_gene: TRBV6-4; abundance: large; j_gene: TRBJ2-1; d_gene: .; CDR3aa: CASSAIAESYNEQFF; CDR3nt: TGTGCCAGCAGTGCAATAGCGGAATCCTACAATGAGCAGTTCTTC
v_gene: TRBV11-2; abundance: few; j_gene: TRBJ2-7; d_gene: .; CDR3aa: CASSLEQISYEQYF; CDR3nt: TGTGCCAGCAGCTTAGAACAGATCTCCTACGAGCAGTACTTC
v_gene: TRBV20-1; abundance: few; j_gene: TRBJ2-7; d_gene: .; CDR3aa: CSASGLKHEQYF; CDR3nt: TGCAGTGCTAGTGGCCTCAAGCACGAGCAGTACTTC
v_gene: TRBV28; abundance: .; j_gene: TRBJ2-3; d_gene: TRBD1; CDR3aa: CASSSQVPRTGVVPGTQYF; CDR3nt: TGTGCCAGCAGTTCCCAGGTCCCACGGACAGGGGTCGTCCCGGGTACGCAGTATTTT
v_gene: TRBV11-2; abundance: .; j_gene: TRBJ2-1; d_gene: TRBD2; CDR3aa: CASSFRSPGTSGSSYNEQFF; CDR3nt: TGTGCCAGCAGCTTCCGTTCTCCCGGGACTAGCGGGAGCTCCTACAATGAGCAGTTCTTC
v_gene: TRBV10-3; abundance: medium-sized; j_gene: TRBJ2-1; d_gene: TRBD2; CDR3aa: CAISEAGGTKGNEQFF; CDR3nt: TGTGCCATCAGTGAGGCAGGAGGGACTAAGGGCAATGAGCAGTTCTTC
v_gene: TRBV6-5; abundance: .; j_gene: TRBJ2-4; d_gene: .; CDR3aa: CASCPGRAKNIQYF; CDR3nt: TGTGCCAGCTGTCCAGGTAGAGCCAAAAACATTCAGTACTTC